A single sample is the source of the 10 T cell receptor beta chains below, sequenced in a study of technical replicates of blood from a handful of donors. TCRdb's copy holds only in-frame clones and misses some; the assay was immunoSEQ multiplex PCR. The repertoire holds roughly 97,000 clones, with approximately 96% as singletons. Sequencing used T cells isolated from PBMCs. These receptors were taken from a human donor in good health.

V gene TRBV9 combines with J gene TRBJ2-7; D might be TRBD2 (6 bases). The germline V and J ends were trimmed by 3 bases and 3 bases, with 13 bases remaining between them. The CDR3 is 14 amino acids. Germline V CDR1 and CDR2: SGDLS, YYNGEE. For the CDR3, the DNA is TGTGCCAGCAGCGAGGGTACTAGCCGCTACGAGCAGTACTTC. As protein: CASSEGTSRYEQYF.

This clone was seen just once. The J gene is TRBJ1-5, the V gene TRBV5-1; D is perhaps TRBD1 (6 bases). Trimming shortened V by 1 base and J by 4 bases, and 12 bases separated the two germline ends. This CDR3 spans 15 amino acids. The V gene's germline CDR1 is SGHRS and CDR2 YFSETQ. This CDR3 is CASSLSDSDNQPQHF. CDR3 coding DNA: TGCGCCAGCAGCTTGTCGGACAGTGATAATCAGCCCCAGCATTTT.

The chain combines TRBV5-6 with TRBJ2-3; no definite D call. With 0 bases removed from V and 2 bases from J, the gap between germline ends came to 10 bases. This CDR3 has 15 residues. Looked up from germline, CDR1 is SGHDT and CDR2 is YYEEEE. CDR3 sequence (DNA): TGTGCCAGCAGCTTGGTGGCCTTACACACAGATACGCAGTATTTT. It is translated as CASSLVALHTDTQYF.

V is TRBV6-5 and J is TRBJ1-1, with no clear D. There are 14 residues in the CDR3. Germline V gene lookup returns CDR1 MNHEY and CDR2 SVGAGI. V lost 7 bases, J lost 1 base, and 13 bases lay in between. The CDR3 protein is CASTSPGKNTEAFF. The CDR3 DNA is TGTGCCAGCACCTCACCCGGGAAGAACACTGAAGCTTTCTTT.

V usage is TRBV6-4 and J usage is TRBJ2-3; 9 bases line up with TRBD2. The CDR3 is 14 amino acids. Germline trimming cut 6 bases from V and 2 bases from J; bases unmatched to any gene: 3. Germline V CDR1 and CDR2: MRHNA, SNTAGT. Here the CDR3 reads CASSAGLATDTQYF. CDR3 sequence (DNA): TGTGCCAGCAGCGCGGGACTAGCCACAGATACGCAGTATTTT.

The genes are TRBV14 and TRBJ2-7; D is uncertain. This CDR3 has 14 amino acids. V lost 3 bases and J 2 bases, leaving 11 bases between the germline ends. Looked up from germline, CDR1 is SGHDN and CDR2 is FVKESK. This CDR3 reads CASSQTYWPYEQYF. In nucleotides, the CDR3 is TGTGCCAGCAGCCAGACATACTGGCCCTACGAGCAGTACTTC.

The CDR3 protein is CASSQDRRYGYTF. For the CDR3, the DNA is TGCGCCAGCAGCCAAGATAGGAGGTATGGCTACACCTTC. The chain uses TRBV4-3 and TRBJ1-2, with unresolved D. With 0 bases removed from V and 5 bases from J, the gap between germline ends came to 7 bases. CDR1 and CDR2 (germline): LGHNA, YSLEER. This CDR3 region has 13 residues.

This CDR3 reads CASSPPRQGANTIYF. The CDR3 nucleotides read TGTGCCAGCTCACCACCGAGGCAGGGGGCAAACACCATATATTTT. The chain joins TRBV18 to TRBJ1-3; 8 nucleotides match TRBD1. Germline CDR1 reads KGHSH; CDR2 reads LQKENI. This CDR3 spans 15 amino acids. Unmatched junction bases numbered 4, after V lost 0 bases and J lost 6 bases.

The V and J genes are TRBV27 and TRBJ2-2; 8 bases agree with TRBD2. There are 13 residues in the CDR3. V shed 7 bases and J 6 bases; nucleotides not matched to a gene: 4. CDR1 is MNHEY and CDR2 is SMNVEV in the germline V gene (reference sequence). The CDR3 here is CASTGRAAGELFF. CDR3 sequence (DNA): TGTGCCAGCACCGGGAGGGCCGCCGGGGAGCTGTTTTTT.

The chain combines TRBV5-1 with TRBJ2-7; a weak D match, TRBD2 (6 bases). Germline-derived CDR1 and CDR2 are SGHRS and YFSETQ. Trimming removed 0 bases at V and 3 bases at J, with 13 bases between. The CDR3 is 15 amino acids. DNA for the CDR3: TGCGCCAGCAGCTTGGCCCCCGAGGACTACTACGAGCAGTACTTC. It codes for CASSLAPEDYYEQYF.